These T cell receptor beta chains were read from a single sample in a study of ipilimumab plus nivolumab after autologous stem cell transplantation. TCRdb keeps only in-frame clones here, not all; method: immunoSEQ multiplex PCR. The sample lists over 35,000 clones, more than 85% seen once, with more than 0.7% in the top ten. Source: PBMCs, taken in a trial of ipilimumab plus nivolumab as post-transplant consolidation. The receptors shown here come from a male donor with multiple myeloma. The CDR3 runs from the conserved cysteine through the conserved F or W. Each record gives: J gene, clone size, D gene, V gene, CDR3 protein, CDR3 DNA. A D gene is named only where the DNA matches it firmly. For some rows the clone size is stated as once, few or many, or as a class when expanded; others skip it.

TRBJ1-6 - - TRBV6-5 CASSYIQGHPLHF TGTGCCAGCAGTTATATACAGGGTCACCCCCTCCACTTT
TRBJ2-5 - TRBD2 TRBV5-4 CASSLTSDETQYF TGTGCCAGCAGCCTTACTAGCGATGAGACCCAGTACTTC
TRBJ2-6 once - TRBV6-1 CASSTRADGANVLTF TGTGCCAGCAGCACCAGGGCTGATGGGGCCAACGTCCTGACTTTC
TRBJ2-7 - - TRBV11-2 CASSLLRGRTTYEQYF TGTGCCAGCAGCTTACTAAGGGGGAGGACGACCTACGAGCAGTACTTC
TRBJ1-3 few - TRBV7-6 CASTSWSSGNTIYF TGTGCCAGCACTTCCTGGAGCTCTGGAAACACCATATATTTT
TRBJ1-3 - - TRBV4-3 CASSQEGASSGNTIYF TGCGCCAGCAGCCAAGAAGGGGCCAGCTCTGGAAACACCATATATTTT
TRBJ2-5 - - TRBV18 CASSPDLQETQYF TGTGCCAGCTCACCAGACCTCCAAGAGACCCAGTACTTC
TRBJ1-2 once - TRBV20-1 CSGARGYTF TGCTCAGGGGCGCGAGGCTACACCTTC
TRBJ1-6 - - TRBV4-2 CASSTSSSYNSPLHF TGTGCCAGCAGCACCTCGAGCTCCTATAATTCACCCCTCCACTTT
TRBJ1-2 - - TRBV28 CASGAGLLRTDIF TGTGCCAGCGGCGCCGGGTTGCTTCGGACTGATATTTTC
TRBJ1-2 - - TRBV29-1 CSVVSGEYGYTF TGCAGCGTTGTTTCTGGAGAGTATGGCTACACCTTC
TRBJ2-2 - - TRBV5-4 CASSQTSSTGELFF TGTGCCAGCAGCCAGACTAGTTCCACCGGGGAGCTGTTTTTT
TRBJ1-5 - TRBD1 TRBV6-1 CASSRTGVYQPQHF TGTGCCAGCAGTCGGACAGGGGTTTACCAGCCCCAGCATTTT
TRBJ2-3 once - TRBV7-3 CASSLTGGQTATDTQYF TGTGCCAGCAGCTTAACGGGGGGACAGACAGCCACAGATACGCAGTATTTT
TRBJ2-3 - TRBD1 TRBV27 CASSSLGNRGPDTQYF TGTGCCAGCAGTTCCCTAGGGAACAGGGGCCCAGATACGCAGTATTTT
TRBJ1-5 - - TRBV28 CASSLGGGRAQPQHF TGTGCCAGCAGTTTGGGTGGTGGGAGGGCTCAGCCCCAGCATTTT
TRBJ2-3 - - TRBV4-3 CASSPQGPRIPTDTQYF TGCGCCAGCAGCCCGCAGGGACCTAGGATTCCGACAGATACGCAGTATTTT
TRBJ2-3 - TRBD1 TRBV7-3 CASSLTGGTDTQYF TGTGCCAGCAGCTTGACAGGGGGCACAGATACGCAGTATTTT
TRBJ1-5 - TRBD1 TRBV19 CASRKGTGGDQPQHF TGTGCCAGTAGAAAGGGGACAGGGGGCGATCAGCCCCAGCATTTT
TRBJ1-6 - - TRBV4-2 CASSQEGQGVGSPLHF TGTGCCAGCAGCCAAGAGGGGCAGGGAGTGGGATCACCCCTCCACTTT
TRBJ2-3 - - TRBV5-5 CASSLRGTDTQYF TGTGCCAGCAGCTTAAGAGGCACAGATACGCAGTATTTT
TRBJ2-1 - - TRBV11-2 CASSLGTLSYNEQFF TGTGCCAGCAGCTTAGGGACTCTCTCCTACAATGAGCAGTTCTTC
TRBJ1-2 - TRBD1 TRBV5-6 CASSTGTGSPVYGYTF TGTGCCAGCAGCACCGGGACAGGGTCACCCGTCTATGGCTACACCTTC
TRBJ2-5 - - TRBV7-9 CASSFSPSTKETQYF TGTGCCAGCAGCTTTTCCCCCTCCACGAAAGAGACCCAGTACTTC
TRBJ2-7 - - TRBV7-9 CASSPSRLSPYEQYF TGTGCCAGCAGCCCCTCTAGACTGTCCCCCTACGAGCAGTACTTC
TRBJ1-4 once - TRBV5-1 CASSLTPANEKLFF TGCGCCAGCAGCCTGACACCGGCTAATGAAAAACTGTTTTTT
TRBJ2-3 - TRBD2 TRBV7-3 CASSLVAGSIDTQYF TGTGCCAGCAGCTTAGTAGCGGGGAGTATAGATACGCAGTATTTT
TRBJ1-2 few TRBD1 TRBV9 CASSVGGTEDHYGYTF TGTGCCAGCAGCGTAGGGGGGACAGAGGACCACTATGGCTACACCTTC
TRBJ2-1 once - TRBV7-2 CASSPPLATHNEQFF TGTGCCAGCAGCCCCCCCCTAGCGACACACAATGAGCAGTTCTTC
TRBJ1-2 - - TRBV27 CASRPLRSGANYGYTF TGTGCCAGCCGACCTCTCAGGAGCGGCGCTAACTATGGCTACACCTTC
TRBJ2-1 - TRBD1 TRBV6-1 CASPGQGFWDEQFF TGTGCCAGCCCGGGACAGGGCTTTTGGGATGAGCAGTTCTTC
TRBJ2-1 - TRBD2 TRBV10-1 CASRPGTSGGAGNEQFF TGCGCCAGCAGGCCCGGGACTAGCGGGGGGGCCGGGAATGAGCAGTTCTTC
TRBJ1-1 - TRBD1 TRBV6-6 CASSSRQGGAEAFF TGTGCCAGCAGTTCCAGACAGGGGGGGGCTGAAGCTTTCTTT
TRBJ2-2 - - TRBV7-2 CASSLGRLGELFF TGTGCCAGCAGCTTGGGGCGCCTCGGGGAGCTGTTTTTT
TRBJ2-7 - - TRBV14 CASSQDRLAYEQYF TGTGCCAGCAGCCAAGATAGACTGGCCTACGAGCAGTACTTC
TRBJ1-2 - - TRBV14 CASSRVVSNYGYTF TGTGCCAGCAGCCGGGTGGTTTCGAACTATGGCTACACCTTC
TRBJ2-3 - - TRBV12-5 CASGSPGDTQYF TGTGCTAGTGGTTCCCCCGGAGATACGCAGTATTTT
TRBJ1-1 - TRBD1 TRBV7-8 CASRRRGGQGPPWNTEAFF TGTGCCAGCAGACGGAGGGGCGGACAGGGGCCCCCCTGGAACACTGAAGCTTTCTTT
TRBJ2-5 once TRBD2 TRBV15 CATSGDSTSGSLRKTQYF TGTGCCACCAGCGGGGATTCGACTAGCGGGAGTCTCAGGAAGACCCAGTACTTC
TRBJ1-1 - - TRBV5-1 CASSLAGQWNTEAFF TGCGCCAGCAGCTTGGCCGGACAGTGGAACACTGAAGCTTTCTTT
TRBJ2-7 once TRBD2 TRBV6-5 CASRPGLALYEQYF TGTGCCAGCAGACCGGGACTAGCTCTCTACGAGCAGTACTTC